The text below deals with one T cell receptor beta chain. This clonotype was detected only a few times. Its antigen is not yet known. There are no base qualities to consult, and no much larger clone falls within one base. Deletion took 3 bases off V and 0 bases off J, with a span of 15 bases between the germline ends. Measured from the cysteine to the phenylalanine, the CDR3 is 15 residues long. Here the CDR3 DNA is all that survives: 45 bases in frame from base 1. Taken from the germline V gene (reference sequence), the CDR1 and CDR2 loops are GTSNPN and SVGIG. This specimen belongs to a study of blood T cells in healthy people across ages (dated by TCRdb to between 2014 and 2017). For context, the study as a whole: In model experiments, template switching captured roughly one uniquely barcoded TCR beta cDNA molecule for every two T cells. Age-related changes in TCR beta repertoire diversity were measured in the study by deep sequencing normalized with unique cDNA molecular identifiers. For two donors (one aged 18 to 29 and one aged 80 or older), the study analyzed two additional independent replicas of 1 million unique cDNA reads from the same blood draw. To avoid experimental bias, donors of different ages were distributed randomly across sequencing lanes. The donors were split into four age groups: young (average roughly 15 years), middle-aged (roughly 39), aged (over 55) and long-lived (more than 80).

The donors were roughly 38 Caucasian individuals from Russia, aged 6 to 90 years, who were systemically healthy. Each donor gave around 9.8 milliliters of peripheral blood, collected into EDTA-treated Vacutainer tubes. Ficoll-Paque density-gradient centrifugation was used to isolate PBMCs, with at least 6.5 million per sample. Trizol reagent was used to extract total RNA from the PBMCs, yielding at least 5 micrograms per sample. For every donor, flow cytometry on a PBMC aliquot measured the percentage of naive CD45RAhigh/CD27high T cells. Library method: 5' RACE. The sequencing machine was an Illumina HiSeq 2500. A second PCR of about 7 to 12 cycles was run with a J-beta primer mix and a sample-barcoded 5' primer. A template-switch 5' adaptor carrying 12 random nucleotides introduced a unique molecular identifier onto each TCR beta cDNA molecule. Each sample yielded at least 2.5 million CDR3-containing paired-end reads. All of the RNA was converted into first-strand cDNA using the Mint cDNA synthesis kit, with a TRBC-specific oligonucleotide serving as the primer. After uracil-DNA glycosylase treatment, a first 18-cycle PCR used universal primers M1SS and BC2_uni_R on all cDNA. On the authors' methods: Each sample was normalized by randomly selecting 1 million high-quality reads, each carrying a distinct molecular identifier. Reads sharing molecular identifiers were discarded rather than binned into consensus sequences. MiTCR, run with a Q25 quality threshold and the strictest error-elimination algorithm, handled CDR3 identification, clonotype clustering and error correction. A nonparametric unseen species model with Euler transformation was used to estimate lower-bound total TCR beta diversity. The public reads were reanalyzed by TCRdb: fastp trimming at Q25, MiXCR alignment, in-frame beta chains only. A single entry per CDR3 protein holds the most common genes and DNA from its merged rows. None of the V and J calls come from the authors' own analysis; TCRdb made them. The table for this sample lists about 1.6 million distinct CDR3 sequences; almost 35% of them were counted only once. Around 10% of the sample rests with the top ten.

Here is what the overall study found, with its caveats: As age increased, observed TCR beta diversity per million T cells dropped in a roughly linear way, and a significant reduction was already evident by age approximately 40. The percentage of naive T cells measured by flow cytometry correlated strongly with observed TCR beta diversity. Compared with the aged group, the long-lived group had more naive CD4+ T cells, fewer expanded clones and increased TCR diversity, a pattern suggesting age selection. Since profiling was done on bulk unsorted PBMCs, naive and antigen-experienced compartments could not be conclusively compared. Because the CMV infection status of the donors was unknown, age-related changes in expanded clonotypes may potentially have been confounded. Estimates of total diversity based on one million sequenced T cells were considered lower bounds and underestimates.

This chain joins TRBV30 to TRBJ2-7, with the D assignment possibly TRBD1 or TRBD2, given 5 matching bases for each. Source material: blood. The receptor was isolated from a woman aged 25-40 years in good health. Read as DNA, the sequence is TGTGCCTGGAGGGGGGAAGGGACCCTCTCCTACGAGCAGTACTTC. Its protein reads: CAWRGEGTLSYEQYF.